This note documents a single TCR beta chain sequence. Its antigen is unidentified. Libraries were prepared by immunoSEQ multiplex PCR; TCRdb keeps only in-frame clonotypes and omits some of them. The sample records about 44,000 clones, 94% being singletons. The data stem from a study of T cell clonotyping in hematopoietic cell transplantation. General study findings and limits: Without cell sorting, CD4 versus CD8 contributions remain unresolved.

Material: peripheral blood mononuclear cells. The sequence was obtained from a woman aged 45 to 65 in good health. Some clones in this sample may be carry-over from other donors' samples.

The CDR3 sequence is CASSFYPPGLVTTDTQYF. As DNA, the CDR3 is TGTGCCAGCAGCTTTTACCCCCCGGGACTCGTTACCACAGATACGCAGTATTTT. The V gene is TRBV11-1, the J gene TRBJ2-3, with D possibly TRBD2 on 6 matching bases. Germline V gene data show CDR1 as SGHAT and CDR2 as FQDESV (reference sequence). The CDR3 covers 18 residues. With 3 bases removed from V and 2 bases from J, the gap between germline ends came to 21 bases.